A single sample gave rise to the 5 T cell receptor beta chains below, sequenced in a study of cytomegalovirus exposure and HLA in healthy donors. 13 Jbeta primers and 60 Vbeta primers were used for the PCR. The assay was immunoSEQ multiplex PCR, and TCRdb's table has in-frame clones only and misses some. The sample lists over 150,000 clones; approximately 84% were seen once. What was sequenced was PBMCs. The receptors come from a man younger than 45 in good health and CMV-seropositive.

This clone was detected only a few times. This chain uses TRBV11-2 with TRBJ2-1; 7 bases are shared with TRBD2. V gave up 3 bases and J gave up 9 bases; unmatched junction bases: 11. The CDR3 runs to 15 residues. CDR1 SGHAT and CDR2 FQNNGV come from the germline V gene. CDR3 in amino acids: CASSFTAGSAAEQFF. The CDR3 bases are TGTGCCAGCAGCTTCACAGCGGGATCGGCCGCTGAGCAGTTCTTC.

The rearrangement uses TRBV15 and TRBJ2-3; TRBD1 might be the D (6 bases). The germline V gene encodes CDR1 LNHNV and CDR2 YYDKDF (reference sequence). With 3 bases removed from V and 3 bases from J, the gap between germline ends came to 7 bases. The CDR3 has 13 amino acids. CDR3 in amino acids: CATSSQGTDTQYF. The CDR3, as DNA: TGTGCCACCAGCAGTCAGGGGACAGATACGCAGTATTTT.

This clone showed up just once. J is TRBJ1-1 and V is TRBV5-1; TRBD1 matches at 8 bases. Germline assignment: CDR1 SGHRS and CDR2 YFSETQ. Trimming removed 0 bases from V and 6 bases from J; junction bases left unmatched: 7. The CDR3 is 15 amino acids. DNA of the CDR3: TGCGCCAGCAGCTTGGACGGACAGGGTCGCGCTGAAGCTTTCTTT. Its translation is CASSLDGQGRAEAFF.

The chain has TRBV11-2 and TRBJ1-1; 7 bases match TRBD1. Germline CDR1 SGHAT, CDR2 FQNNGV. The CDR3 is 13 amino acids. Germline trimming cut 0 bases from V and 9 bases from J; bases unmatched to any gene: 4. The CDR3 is CASSLDPRGQAFF. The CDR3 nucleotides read TGTGCCAGCAGCTTAGACCCTAGGGGGCAAGCTTTCTTT.

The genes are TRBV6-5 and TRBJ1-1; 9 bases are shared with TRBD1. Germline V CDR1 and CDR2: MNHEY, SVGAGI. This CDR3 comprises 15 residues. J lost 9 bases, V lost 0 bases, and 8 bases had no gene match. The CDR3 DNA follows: TGTGCCAGCAGTTACTCTAAGACAGGGGGGACTCAAGCTTTCTTT. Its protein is CASSYSKTGGTQAFF.